Shown below are 20 T cell receptor beta chains from a single sample sequenced in a study of T cell responses to AZD1222 COVID-19 vaccine. The protocol was immunoSEQ multiplex PCR, while the TCRdb copy is restricted to in-frame clones and leaves out a portion. The table shows about 100,000 clones, with 80% to 95% occurring only once. Sequenced here: peripheral blood, sampled on day 0 of AZD1222 vaccination. Receptors originate from an adult in good health.

The chain combines TRBV5-1 with TRBJ1-3; maybe TRBD1 (5 bases). Germline V lookup: CDR1 SGHRS, CDR2 YFSETQ. Trimming cost V 2 bases and J 0 bases, with 9 bases left between them. The CDR3 totals 15 residues. CDR3 loop: CASSFSGDSGNTIYF. CDR3 nucleotides: TGCGCCAGCAGCTTTTCGGGGGACTCTGGAAACACCATATATTTT.

This chain uses TRBV5-6 with TRBJ1-6; D ambiguous. The V gene lost 0 bases and the J gene lost 13 bases, with 11 bases spanning the gap. The CDR3 contains 13 residues. CDR1 and CDR2 (germline): SGHDT, YYEEEE. The CDR3: CASSLGGIGPLHF. CDR3 DNA: TGTGCCAGCAGCTTGGGGGGAATAGGTCCCCTCCACTTT. The complete variable domain, with remaining parts taken from reference TRBV5-6 and TRBJ1-6, reads DAGVTQSPTHLIKTRGQQVTLRCSPKSGHDTVSWYQQALGQGPQFIFQYYEEEERQRGNFPDRFSGHQFPNYSSELNVNALLLGDSALYLCASSLGGIGPLHFGNGTRLTVT.

This sequence joins TRBV7-9 and TRBJ1-1; TRBD1 aligns across 9 bases. Germline CDR1 is SEHNR and CDR2 is FQNEAQ (reference sequence). Trimming took 7 bases from V and 6 from J; bases not matched to a gene: 12. The CDR3 consists of 15 residues. The CDR3 sequence: CASTLKGQGLAEAFF. CDR3 nucleotides: TGTGCCAGCACCCTCAAGGGACAGGGACTCGCTGAAGCTTTCTTT.

This clone was seen once. This rearrangement joins TRBV15 to TRBJ2-5; D is perhaps TRBD2 (5 bases). The CDR3 length is 16 residues. V was cut by 0 bases and J by 3 bases, with 14 bases left in between. Germline CDR1 LNHNV, CDR2 YYDKDF (reference sequence). CDR3 nucleotide sequence: TGTGCCACCAGCAGAGATCGGCTAGGGAGTGAAGAGACCCAGTACTTC. Amino acids: CATSRDRLGSEETQYF.

This clone was seen only once. The chain recombines TRBV19 with TRBJ1-2; D remains unclear. This CDR3 contains 14 residues. V lost 0 bases and J lost 0, with 5 bases in between. The germline CDR1 and CDR2 sequences are LNHDA and SQIVND (reference sequence). The CDR3 loop reads CASSIDQTNYGYTF. DNA of the CDR3: TGTGCCAGTAGTATAGATCAAACTAACTATGGCTACACCTTC.

The chain is built from TRBV27 and TRBJ2-1; D is uncertain. CDR1 and CDR2 from the germline V gene are MNHEY and SMNVEV (reference sequence). This CDR3 contains 13 residues. Trimming removed 6 bases at V and 4 bases at J, with 10 bases between. The CDR3 is CASSAKRYNEQFF. CDR3 coding DNA: TGTGCCAGCAGCGCGAAGAGATACAATGAGCAGTTCTTC.

The chain employs TRBV28 and TRBJ2-5, with 8 bases aligning to TRBD1. The CDR3 sequence is 14 residues long. V was pared by 2 bases and J by 5 bases, with 4 bases of the junction left unmatched. In germline, CDR1 is MDHEN, CDR2 SYDVKM. The CDR3 sequence: CASSLQGAGETQYF. The CDR3 region has the DNA TGTGCCAGCAGTTTACAGGGGGCGGGGGAGACCCAGTACTTC. Variable domain in full (rest from reference TRBV28 and TRBJ2-5): DVKVTQSSRYLVKRTGEKVFLECVQDMDHENMFWYRQDPGLGLRLIYFSYDVKMKEKGDIPEGYSVSREKKERFSLILESASTNQTSMYLCASSLQGAGETQYFGPGTRLLVL.

This chain connects TRBV2 to TRBJ2-1; TRBD2 is a possible D gene (5 bases). CDR3 length: 11 amino acids. The V gene lost 8 bases and the J gene lost 4 bases, with 6 bases spanning the gap. Germline V gives CDR1 SNHLY, CDR2 FYNNEI. Here the CDR3 reads CASREYNEQFF. CDR3 DNA sequence: TGTGCCAGCCGGGAATACAATGAGCAGTTCTTC.

The rearrangement joins TRBV11-2 to TRBJ2-7, with TRBD1 identical over 10 bases. Germline lookup yields CDR1 SGHAT and CDR2 FQNNGV. CDR3 length: 16 residues. Losses at the gene ends were 3 bases for V and 2 bases for J; bases not matched to a gene: 7. CDR3 in amino acids: CASSFNRDRGTYEQYF. CDR3 in DNA: TGTGCCAGCAGCTTCAACCGGGACAGGGGAACCTACGAGCAGTACTTC.

V is TRBV28 and J is TRBJ1-4, with no clear D. Germline values: CDR1 MDHEN, CDR2 SYDVKM. The CDR3 consists of 12 residues. V was trimmed by 5 bases and J by 4 bases, leaving 5 bases between them. The DNA of the CDR3 is TGTGCCAGCAGTCCATATAATGAAAAACTGTTTTTT. This sequence encodes CASSPYNEKLFF.

This clone was detected only a few times. V gene TRBV9 combines with J gene TRBJ1-1; possible D gene TRBD1, 5 bases. CDR3 size: 13 residues. Per germline, CDR1 SGDLS and CDR2 YYNGEE. The V end was cut by 3 bases, the J end by 2 bases, with 8 bases between. The CDR3: CASSDGQNTEAFF. The CDR3 nucleotides read TGTGCCAGCAGCGATGGACAAAACACTGAAGCTTTCTTT.

The chain has TRBV4-1 and TRBJ2-7; D unresolved. Trimming stripped 2 bases from V and 6 bases from J, with 14 bases between. CDR3 length equals 14 residues. Germline V lookup: CDR1 MGHRA, CDR2 YSYEKL. In nucleotides, the CDR3 is TGCGCCAGCAGCCAACACATCCAAGCAGGCGAGCAGTACTTC. The encoded protein is CASSQHIQAGEQYF.

V and J are TRBV27 and TRBJ1-5; D is ambiguous. The CDR3 consists of 14 residues. Trimming removed 4 bases at V and 2 bases at J, with 9 bases between. The germline gives CDR1 MNHEY, CDR2 SMNVEV (reference sequence). DNA of the CDR3: TGTGCCAGCAGTTATTTTGGGGGCAATCAGCCCCAGCATTTT. It codes for CASSYFGGNQPQHF.

The chain employs TRBV14 and TRBJ2-5; weak D call: TRBD2 (5 bases). Germline CDR1 is SGHDN and CDR2 is FVKESK. The CDR3 consists of 12 residues. Trimming shortened V by 0 bases and J by 7 bases, and 6 bases separated the two germline ends. In DNA, the CDR3 is TGTGCCAGCAGCCAAGATCGGGGGACCCAGTACTTC. Protein sequence: CASSQDRGTQYF.

The gene calls are TRBV3-1 (or the pseudogene TRBV3-2) and TRBJ1-2, with unresolved D. The CDR3 is 15 residues long. Looked up from germline, CDR1 is LGHDT and CDR2 is YNNKEL (reference sequence). Trimming removed 0 bases at V and 4 bases at J, with 12 bases between. In DNA, the CDR3 is TGTGCCAGCAGCCAAGATGCGGGGAGAACCTATGGCTACACCTTC. It codes for CASSQDAGRTYGYTF.

This chain links TRBV7-9 with TRBJ1-3; D remains ambiguous. Germline values: CDR1 SEHNR, CDR2 FQNEAQ (reference sequence). This CDR3 comprises 13 residues. Trimming removed 5 bases at V and 0 bases at J, with 5 bases between. In nucleotides, the CDR3 is TGTGCCAGCAGCCCCAACTCTGGAAACACCATATATTTT. Translating gives CASSPNSGNTIYF.

V gene TRBV30 combines with J gene TRBJ1-6; D is perhaps TRBD1 (5 bases). Per the germline V gene, CDR1 is GTSNPN and CDR2 is SVGIG (reference sequence). The V end was cut by 0 bases, the J end by 10 bases, with 10 bases between. The CDR3 extends over 13 amino acids. CDR3 sequence (DNA): TGTGCCTGGAGTGTCCAGGGAAGCTCACCCCTCCACTTT. Its translation: CAWSVQGSSPLHF.

The gene calls are TRBV19 and TRBJ2-2; D is undetermined. CDR1 is LNHDA and CDR2 is SQIVND in the germline V gene (reference sequence). V gave up 3 bases and J gave up 3 bases, with 8 bases separating them. The CDR3 length is 14 residues. CDR3 loop: CASSIGRDTGELFF. CDR3 nucleotide sequence: TGTGCCAGTAGTATTGGCCGGGACACCGGGGAGCTGTTTTTT.

The chain combines TRBV13 with TRBJ2-7, with 8 bases matching TRBD1. Germline CDR1 and CDR2: PRHDT and FYEKMQ (reference sequence). The length of the CDR3 is 14 residues. V gave up 3 bases and J gave up 4 bases; unmatched junction bases: 5. CDR3 nucleotides: TGTGCCAGCAGCTTTCCACAGGGGGTTTACGAGCAGTACTTC. The encoded protein is CASSFPQGVYEQYF.

The chain employs TRBV2 and TRBJ1-1; the D is unclear. Germline CDR1 and CDR2: SNHLY and FYNNEI. V dropped 4 bases and J dropped 10 bases, with 19 bases sitting between them. The CDR3 loop spans 14 amino acids. The CDR3 region has the DNA TGTGCCAGCAGTGTGACGGGGTCCACTTCTGGAGCTTTCTTT. It yields the protein CASSVTGSTSGAFF.